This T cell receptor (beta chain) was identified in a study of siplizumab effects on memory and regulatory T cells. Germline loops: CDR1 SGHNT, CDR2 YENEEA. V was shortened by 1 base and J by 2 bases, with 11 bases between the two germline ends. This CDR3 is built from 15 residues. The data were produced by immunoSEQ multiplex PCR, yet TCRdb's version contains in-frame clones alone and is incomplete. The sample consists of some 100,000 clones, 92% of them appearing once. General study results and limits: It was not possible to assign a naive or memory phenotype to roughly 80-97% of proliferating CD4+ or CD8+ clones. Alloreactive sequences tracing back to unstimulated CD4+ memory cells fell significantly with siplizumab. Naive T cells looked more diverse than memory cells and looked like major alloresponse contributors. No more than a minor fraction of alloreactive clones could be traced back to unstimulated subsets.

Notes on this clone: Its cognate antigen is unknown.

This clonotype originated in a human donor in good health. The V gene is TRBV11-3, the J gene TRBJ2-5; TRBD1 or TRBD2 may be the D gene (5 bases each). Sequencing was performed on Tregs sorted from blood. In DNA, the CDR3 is TGTGCCAGCAGCTTAGGAGGGGCAGAGCAAGAGACCCAGTACTTC. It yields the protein CASSLGGAEQETQYF.